This TCR beta chain was sequenced in a study of preoperative IRX-2 immunotherapy in early breast cancer (dated by TCRdb to the late 2010s). Libraries were made using the immunoSEQ multiplex PCR assay. Entries here come from immuneACCESS through TCRdb and include only in-frame sequences with V and J called. Some clones fail to appear in such tables; in the studies checked, an unresolved V gene covers under half of the shortfall, and the cause of the remainder is unknown. Recorded for this sample are under 35,000 clones; approximately 80% of them occurred a single time. About 3.3% of the sample lies in the top ten. The CDR3 measures 13 amino acids from cysteine to phenylalanine. The kept DNA is CDR3 alone, 39 bases in frame from the first base. The germline V gene (reference sequence) yields LNHDA for CDR1 and SQIVND for CDR2. Trimming costs V 5 bases and J 2 bases, and their ends lie 10 bases apart.

This clone has more than one count but fewer than ten. There is no known antigen for this receptor. The input lacks base qualities; no much larger clone sits a single base away. In light of the paper, this sample's treatment or condition label describes: preoperative locoregional IRX-2 cytokine immunotherapy. The samples were obtained from a phase Ib study that tested preoperative, locoregional IRX-2 cytokine immunotherapy meant to prime immune responses. The donors were early-stage breast cancer patients who were given IRX-2 prior to surgery. The rearranged chain carries TRBV19 and TRBJ2-7, with the D gene uncertain. This specimen was taken from a patient treated with IRX-2 immunotherapy. The sequence came from a human donor with breast cancer. The DNA sequence is as follows: TGTGCCAGTAGTCCCCCGTGGCCCTACGAGCAGTACTTC. The translation is CASSPPWPYEQYF.